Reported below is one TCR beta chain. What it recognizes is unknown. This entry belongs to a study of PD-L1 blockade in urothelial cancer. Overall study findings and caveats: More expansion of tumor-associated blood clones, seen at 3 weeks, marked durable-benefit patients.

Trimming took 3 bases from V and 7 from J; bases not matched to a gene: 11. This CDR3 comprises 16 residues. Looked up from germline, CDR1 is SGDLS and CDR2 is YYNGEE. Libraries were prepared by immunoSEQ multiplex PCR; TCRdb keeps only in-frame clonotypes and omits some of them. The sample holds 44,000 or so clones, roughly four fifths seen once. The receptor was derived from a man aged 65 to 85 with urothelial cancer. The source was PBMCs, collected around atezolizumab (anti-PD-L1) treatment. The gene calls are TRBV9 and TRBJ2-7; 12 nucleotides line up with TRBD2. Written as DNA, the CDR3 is TGTGCCAGCAGCGCGACTAGCGGGGGAACCTTAAAGGAGCAGTACTTC. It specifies CASSATSGGTLKEQYF.